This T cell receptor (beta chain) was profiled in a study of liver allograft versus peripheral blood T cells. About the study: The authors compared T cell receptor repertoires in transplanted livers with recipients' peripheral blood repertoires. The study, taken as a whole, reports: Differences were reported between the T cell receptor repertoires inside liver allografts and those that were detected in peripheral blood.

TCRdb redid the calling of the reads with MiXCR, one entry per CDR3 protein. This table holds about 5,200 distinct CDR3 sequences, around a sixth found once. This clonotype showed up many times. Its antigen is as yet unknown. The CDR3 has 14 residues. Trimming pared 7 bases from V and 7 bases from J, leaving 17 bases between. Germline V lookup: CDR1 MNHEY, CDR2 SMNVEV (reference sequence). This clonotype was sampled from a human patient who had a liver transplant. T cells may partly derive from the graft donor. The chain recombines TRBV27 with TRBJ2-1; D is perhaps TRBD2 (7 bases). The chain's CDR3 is CASTMGGAGNEQFF. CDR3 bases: TGTGCCAGCACAATGGGGGGGGCGGGGAATGAGCAGTTCTTC.